This T cell receptor beta chain originates from a study of spatial heterogeneity in lung cancer. Study outcomes and limitations: Tumoral mutation counts were tracked by counts of expanded intratumoral alpha and beta TCRs.

Termini included, the CDR3 measures 18 amino acids. Time point defined: sample taken at primary tumor resection. TCRdb itself ran the 5' RACE reads through MiXCR, one entry per CDR3 protein. The table lists approximately 26,000 distinct CDR3 sequences, roughly 8.3% of them singletons. This clonotype has a count of ten or more. Antigen: not known. Because the CDR3's place on the DNA is in doubt, the DNA is left out and the CDR3 is given as listed by TCRdb. This TCR was sampled from a male donor with early-stage non-small cell lung cancer. The source material was lung tumor tissue, sampled at surgery. This chain links TRBV7-5 with TRBJ1-6; the table gives TRBD1 as D, unverified against the DNA. TRBV7-5 is classified as a pseudogene. CDR3 amino acids: CISVPSNWGKIYNSPLHF.